Below, 24 T cell receptor beta chains from the same sample are listed, as sequenced in a study of blood T cell repertoires in COVID-19. Sequenced by immunoSEQ multiplex PCR; TCRdb stores in-frame clones only, minus some. The repertoire includes roughly 230,000 clones, around 87% of them detected once, and less than 8% sits in the top ten. Sequenced sample: PBMCs or T cells enriched from blood (not recorded which). These receptors were collected from a young man in a cohort exposed to, infected with or recovered from COVID-19 (not recorded which).

V gene TRBV10-3 combines with J gene TRBJ1-2; 7 bases map to TRBD1. With 3 bases clipped from V and 8 bases from J, the junction kept 18 bases outside the gene matches. Germline V gene data show CDR1 as ENHRY and CDR2 as SYGVKD. The CDR3 is 17 amino acids. The CDR3 sequence is CAISDPSNGQALRGYTF. CDR3 DNA: TGTGCCATCAGTGACCCCTCAAACGGACAGGCCCTCCGGGGCTACACCTTC.

This clone showed up just once. This rearrangement joins TRBV19 to TRBJ2-5, with D perhaps TRBD1 (6 bases). Trimming pared 5 bases from V and 3 bases from J, leaving 19 bases between. Germline CDR1 and CDR2: LNHDA and SQIVND (reference sequence). The CDR3 sequence is 16 residues long. The CDR3 is CASSSTGGAAEETQYF. The DNA for the CDR3 is TGTGCCAGTAGTTCGACAGGTGGAGCGGCCGAAGAGACCCAGTACTTC.

The chain recombines TRBV27 with TRBJ1-5; D is unclear. There are 13 residues in the CDR3. Germline CDR1 and CDR2: MNHEY and SMNVEV (reference sequence). The V gene lost 5 bases and the J gene lost 3 bases, with 8 bases spanning the gap. The CDR3 reads CASSILVNQPQHF. The CDR3 coding sequence is TGTGCCAGCAGTATCCTAGTCAATCAGCCCCAGCATTTT.

J is TRBJ2-7 and V is TRBV27, with 10 bases matching TRBD1. Germline V lookup: CDR1 MNHEY, CDR2 SMNVEV (reference sequence). The V segment lost 5 bases and the J segment 6 bases; nucleotides outside the gene matches: 10. The CDR3 totals 15 residues. In nucleotides, the CDR3 is TGTGCCAGCAGTACCTCCGGGACAGGGGCCTCCGAGCAGTACTTC. It translates to CASSTSGTGASEQYF.

The rearrangement uses TRBV29-1 and TRBJ1-5; 8 bases map to TRBD1. The length of the CDR3 is 15 residues. V dropped 4 bases and J dropped 4; count of bases not matched to a gene: 9. Germline CDR1 is SQVTM and CDR2 is ANQGSEA. The DNA for the CDR3 is TGCAGCGTTGGCCTAGGACAGGGTTCGAATCAGCCCCAGCATTTT. This sequence encodes CSVGLGQGSNQPQHF.

The gene calls are TRBV28 and TRBJ2-3; TRBD2 agrees at 11 bases. Germline-derived CDR1 and CDR2 are MDHEN and SYDVKM. CDR3 length equals 16 residues. Trimming at V came to 3 bases and at J to 6 bases, leaving 8 bases not matched to a gene. CDR3 protein: CASSLASGRIPDTQYF. In nucleotides, the CDR3 is TGTGCCAGCAGTTTGGCTAGCGGGAGGATCCCGGATACGCAGTATTTT.

The chain employs TRBV14 and TRBJ2-5; TRBD2 matches at 14 bases. The CDR3 runs to 15 residues. Germline V gene lookup returns CDR1 SGHDN and CDR2 FVKESK. The J segment lost 5 bases and the V segment lost 10 bases, leaving 9 bases of the junction unmatched. CDR3 DNA sequence: TGTGCCACAGGGACTAGCGGGAGTGTCGGTGAGACCCAGTACTTC. Amino acids: CATGTSGSVGETQYF.

The chain has TRBV4-2 and TRBJ1-1; possible D gene TRBD1, 6 bases. The germline V gene encodes CDR1 LGHNA and CDR2 YNFKEQ. Trimming removed 0 bases at V and 4 bases at J, with 15 bases between. CDR3 length equals 16 residues. CDR3 protein: CASSQDGGGVGTEAFF. The CDR3, as DNA: TGTGCCAGCAGCCAAGACGGGGGGGGCGTTGGCACTGAAGCTTTCTTT.

The chain links TRBV4-3 to TRBJ2-1; 9 nucleotides match TRBD1. This CDR3 contains 18 residues. The V gene end was trimmed by 0 bases and the J gene end by 5 bases; junction bases not matched to a gene: 11. Germline V lookup: CDR1 LGHNA, CDR2 YSLEER. The DNA of the CDR3 is TGCGCCAGCAGCCAAGATCGGACAGGGGCTGGGAGAGACAATGAGCAGTTCTTC. Translation: CASSQDRTGAGRDNEQFF.

The J gene is TRBJ2-3, the V gene TRBV24-1; perhaps TRBD1 as D (5 bases). Deletions cut 4 bases from V and 4 bases from J, with 17 bases between. The CDR3 runs to 16 residues. Looked up from germline, CDR1 is KGHDR and CDR2 is SFDVKD. CDR3 sequence reads: CATSDPTVIGADTQYF. CDR3 bases: TGTGCCACCAGTGACCCGACAGTCATAGGCGCAGATACGCAGTATTTT.

The sample holds a few counts of this clone. The chain combines TRBV6-2 or TRBV6-3 with TRBJ2-7; the D gene is possibly TRBD2 (6 bases). CDR1 and CDR2 from the germline V gene are MNHEY and SVGEGT. V gave up 0 bases and J gave up 6 bases, with 24 bases separating them. This CDR3 comprises 18 residues. The DNA for the CDR3 is TGTGCCAGCAGTTACTCGAGTCGGACTACGTTCTTTGACGGCGAGCAGTACTTC. This codes for CASSYSSRTTFFDGEQYF.

The V call is TRBV7-6, the J call TRBJ2-7; 11 bases fit TRBD1. The CDR3 length is 16 residues. The J segment lost 3 bases and the V segment lost 5 bases, leaving 9 bases of the junction unmatched. Germline CDR1 and CDR2: SGHVS and FNYEAQ. The CDR3 sequence is CASSPITGTGGYEQYF. CDR3 DNA: TGTGCCAGCAGCCCAATTACCGGGACAGGGGGCTACGAGCAGTACTTC.

This chain connects TRBV28 to TRBJ1-3; possible D gene TRBD1, 5 bases. V shed 4 bases and J shed 2 bases, with 15 bases lying between them. The CDR3 covers 16 residues. The germline gives CDR1 MDHEN, CDR2 SYDVKM. In DNA, the CDR3 is TGTGCCAGCAGTTCCCTTCTCGGGGGAGCTGGAAACACCATATATTTT. Protein: CASSSLLGGAGNTIYF. Complete variable domain (other parts from reference TRBV28 and TRBJ1-3): DVKVTQSSRYLVKRTGEKVFLECVQDMDHENMFWYRQDPGLGLRLIYFSYDVKMKEKGDIPEGYSVSREKKERFSLILESASTNQTSMYLCASSSLLGGAGNTIYFGEGSWLTVV.

This CDR3 reads CASSPYEQSSYNSPLHF. The CDR3, as DNA: TGCGCCAGCAGCCCCTACGAACAGAGCTCCTATAATTCACCCCTCCACTTT. J is TRBJ1-6 and V is TRBV4-1; D call uncertain. The CDR3 is made up of 17 amino acids. The V gene's germline CDR1 is MGHRA and CDR2 YSYEKL. V lost 4 bases to trimming and J lost 0 bases, with 13 bases between them.

The chain links TRBV9 to TRBJ2-3, with TRBD2 matching over 11 bases. Per the germline V gene, CDR1 is SGDLS and CDR2 is YYNGEE. The trim removed 4 bases at V and 0 bases at J, leaving 10 bases unmatched. The CDR3 has 18 residues. The CDR3 loop reads CASSTHQTSGTSTDTQYF. CDR3 in DNA: TGTGCCAGCAGCACCCACCAGACTAGCGGGACAAGCACAGATACGCAGTATTTT.

This chain connects TRBV11-2 to TRBJ1-1; 8 bases are shared with TRBD1. V trimming: 5 bases; J trimming: 3 bases; junction bases outside the gene matches: 8. The CDR3 spans 15 residues. CDR1 and CDR2 (germline): SGHAT, FQNNGV. In DNA, the CDR3 is TGTGCCAGCAGCCCAGCACACAGGGGGTACACTGAAGCTTTCTTT. Its protein product is CASSPAHRGYTEAFF.

The chain recombines TRBV11-2 with TRBJ2-7; 8 nucleotides match TRBD1. CDR3 size: 14 residues. V shed 5 bases, J shed 5 bases, and the junction held 8 bases outside the gene matches. The germline CDR1 and CDR2 sequences are SGHAT and FQNNGV. The CDR3 region has the DNA TGTGCCAGCAGCCTCCGACAGGGGAGGCACGAGCAGTACTTC. It encodes CASSLRQGRHEQYF.

This chain uses TRBV12-5 with TRBJ2-1, with D possibly being TRBD2 (5 bases). Germline V lookup: CDR1 LGHNT, CDR2 FRNRAP. This CDR3 comprises 18 residues. V was cut by 6 bases and J by 0 bases, with 21 bases left in between. CDR3 coding DNA: TGTGCTAGTGGCTCACGCAAGCGGCCCCCGAGCTCCTACAATGAGCAGTTCTTC. Protein product: CASGSRKRPPSSYNEQFF.

The V and J genes are TRBV19 and TRBJ2-2; 8 bases fit TRBD2. The J segment lost 1 base and the V segment lost 5 bases, leaving 6 bases of the junction unmatched. The CDR3 runs 16 residues. Germline values: CDR1 LNHDA, CDR2 SQIVND (reference sequence). The CDR3 loop reads CASSRSGLENTGELFF. The CDR3 DNA reads TGTGCCAGTAGTCGCTCGGGACTAGAGAACACCGGGGAGCTGTTTTTT. The complete variable domain, with remaining parts taken from reference TRBV19 and TRBJ2-2, reads DGGITQSPKYLFRKEGQNVTLSCEQNLNHDAMYWYRQDPGQGLRLIYYSQIVNDFQKGDIAEGYSVSREKKESFPLTVTSAQKNPTAFYLCASSRSGLENTGELFFGEGSRLTVL.

V usage is TRBV5-1 and J usage is TRBJ1-4; perhaps TRBD1 as D (6 bases). The V end lost 0 bases, the J end lost 7 bases, and 16 bases lay between the germline ends. In germline, CDR1 is SGHRS, CDR2 YFSETQ. This CDR3 has 16 amino acids. This CDR3 is CASSLAGGALGEKLFF. CDR3 nucleotides: TGCGCCAGCAGCTTGGCTGGGGGGGCGCTTGGTGAAAAACTGTTTTTT.

V and J are TRBV28 and TRBJ1-3; D is uncertain. The CDR3 sequence is 13 residues long. Trimming pared 5 bases from V and 1 base from J, leaving 6 bases between. Per germline, CDR1 MDHEN and CDR2 SYDVKM. The CDR3 nucleotides read TGTGCCAGCAGTACTCCATCTGGAAACACCATATATTTT. This encodes CASSTPSGNTIYF.

The chain has TRBV27 and TRBJ1-6; 7 positions agree with TRBD1. CDR3 length: 17 amino acids. V shed 1 base, J shed 8 bases, and the junction held 11 bases outside the gene matches. CDR1 MNHEY and CDR2 SMNVEV come from the germline V gene (reference sequence). In DNA form, the CDR3 reads TGTGCCAGCAGTTTATTACTGATGGGGGACAGACATTCACCCCTCCACTTT. Translated, it gives CASSLLLMGDRHSPLHF.

This chain links TRBV19 with TRBJ1-1; D is uncertain. This CDR3 comprises 13 residues. V was cut by 6 bases and J by 1 base, with 9 bases left in between. The germline gives CDR1 LNHDA, CDR2 SQIVND (reference sequence). CDR3 sequence reads: CASSEQENTEAFF. In DNA, the CDR3 is TGTGCCAGTAGCGAGCAGGAGAACACTGAAGCTTTCTTT.

The V and J genes are TRBV27 and TRBJ2-3; 9 bases are shared with TRBD1. CDR1 and CDR2 (germline): MNHEY, SMNVEV (reference sequence). The trim removed 4 bases at V and 3 bases at J, leaving 8 bases unmatched. This CDR3 is built from 16 residues. CDR3 residues: CASSSQGAIRTDTQYF. DNA for the CDR3: TGTGCCAGCAGTTCACAGGGGGCCATTAGGACAGATACGCAGTATTTT.